This paragraph covers one T cell receptor beta chain sequence. Its antigen is unidentified. The sample comes from a study of a mutant IDH1 vaccine in newly diagnosed glioma. At the level of the study: Vaccinations, eight in total, occurred in weeks 1, 3, 5, 7, 11, 15, 19, 23. Standard pretreatment was either radiotherapy, temozolomide, or, for most, radiochemotherapy with temozolomide.

Method: immunoSEQ multiplex PCR; TCRdb's copy keeps in-frame clones and lacks some. The profile covers approximately 28,000 clones, with about 85% appearing a single time and roughly 8.2% taken by the ten largest. The time point denotes: week 23, last vaccination. The vaccine gave 300 ug of a 20-mer mutant IDH1 peptide subcutaneously per dose. The germline V and J ends were trimmed by 3 bases and 2 bases, with 4 bases remaining between them. Germline assignment: CDR1 DFQATT and CDR2 SNEGSKA (reference sequence). The CDR3 is 11 residues long. The TCR originated in a woman aged 18-29 years with glioma. The rearrangement uses TRBV20-1 and TRBJ1-2; D unresolved. The material was PBMCs, obtained from a glioma patient whose treatment included an IDH1 peptide vaccine. CDR3 residues: CSARDNYGYTF. The CDR3 DNA is TGCAGTGCTAGGGACAACTATGGCTACACCTTC.